These T cell receptor beta chains were read from a single sample in a study of cytomegalovirus exposure and HLA in healthy donors. TCRdb's copy holds only in-frame clones and misses some; the assay was immunoSEQ multiplex PCR. The profile shows roughly 120,000 clones, roughly three quarters of them singletons. Material: PBMCs. The receptors stem from a woman aged 50 to 65 in good health and CMV-seropositive. Each CDR3 is given with its conserved first and last residue. Each record gives: D gene, V gene, J gene, clone size, CDR3 length, CDR3 DNA, CDR3 protein. A D gene is named only where the DNA matches it firmly. A clone size is listed for some rows: how often the clone was seen (once, few, many), or a class if it is expanded.

d_call: TRBD2; v_call: TRBV2; j_call: TRBJ2-2; clone_size: .; cdr3_length: 15; cdr3_nt: TGTGCCAGCAGAGGGATAGCGGGGAACACCGGGGAGCTGTTTTTT; cdr3_aa: CASRGIAGNTGELFF
d_call: .; v_call: TRBV6-1; j_call: TRBJ2-1; clone_size: .; cdr3_length: 13; cdr3_nt: TGTGCCAGCAGGTCCGCGGCCTACAATGAGCAGTTCTTC; cdr3_aa: CASRSAAYNEQFF
d_call: TRBD2; v_call: TRBV7-3; j_call: TRBJ2-1; clone_size: .; cdr3_length: 16; cdr3_nt: TGTGCCAGCAGCTTAATGGCTAGCGGGGGACAGGATGAGCAGTTCTTC; cdr3_aa: CASSLMASGGQDEQFF
d_call: .; v_call: TRBV5-1; j_call: TRBJ2-7; clone_size: .; cdr3_length: 14; cdr3_nt: TGCGCCAGCAGCGAGTCGGGACACGTTTACGAGCAGTACTTC; cdr3_aa: CASSESGHVYEQYF
d_call: TRBD1; v_call: TRBV15; j_call: TRBJ2-7; clone_size: .; cdr3_length: 14; cdr3_nt: TGTGCCACCAGCAGAGCCGGACAGGGGAACGAGCAGTACTTC; cdr3_aa: CATSRAGQGNEQYF
d_call: .; v_call: TRBV6-6; j_call: TRBJ2-6; clone_size: .; cdr3_length: 13; cdr3_nt: TGTGCCAGCACCCAGACTGGGGCCAACGTCCTGACTTTC; cdr3_aa: CASTQTGANVLTF
d_call: .; v_call: TRBV7-9; j_call: TRBJ1-1; clone_size: .; cdr3_length: 11; cdr3_nt: TGTGCCAGCATTCGGTGGACTGAAGCTTTCTTT; cdr3_aa: CASIRWTEAFF
d_call: TRBD2; v_call: TRBV10-3; j_call: TRBJ2-7; clone_size: .; cdr3_length: 14; cdr3_nt: TGTGCCATCAGTGCCCTGGGACTAGCGGGAGTCGAGTACTTC; cdr3_aa: CAISALGLAGVEYF
d_call: .; v_call: TRBV6-5; j_call: TRBJ2-2; clone_size: .; cdr3_length: 13; cdr3_nt: TGTGCCAGCAGTTACTCGACACTGAGGGAGCTGTTTTTT; cdr3_aa: CASSYSTLRELFF
d_call: TRBD2; v_call: TRBV4-1; j_call: TRBJ2-5; clone_size: .; cdr3_length: 19; cdr3_nt: TGCGCCAGCAGCCAAGATAGAGGGACTAGCGGGACTTCCCAAGAGACCCAGTACTTC; cdr3_aa: CASSQDRGTSGTSQETQYF
d_call: .; v_call: TRBV7-9; j_call: TRBJ2-3; clone_size: .; cdr3_length: 15; cdr3_nt: TGTGCCAGCAGCTTCACAGGGCAGATCGCAGATACGCAGTATTTT; cdr3_aa: CASSFTGQIADTQYF
d_call: .; v_call: TRBV7-9; j_call: TRBJ2-7; clone_size: few; cdr3_length: 11; cdr3_nt: TGTGCCAGCAGCTTAAACCACGAGCAGTACTTC; cdr3_aa: CASSLNHEQYF
d_call: .; v_call: TRBV11-2; j_call: TRBJ1-1; clone_size: .; cdr3_length: 15; cdr3_nt: TGTGCCAGCAGCTTAGCATCAGGGGTAGTGACTGAAGCTTTCTTT; cdr3_aa: CASSLASGVVTEAFF
d_call: TRBD1; v_call: TRBV25-1; j_call: TRBJ1-4; clone_size: .; cdr3_length: 14; cdr3_nt: TGTGCCAGCACGGCGGGACAGGGGTTCGAAAAACTGTTTTTT; cdr3_aa: CASTAGQGFEKLFF
d_call: TRBD1; v_call: TRBV9; j_call: TRBJ1-1; clone_size: .; cdr3_length: 16; cdr3_nt: TGTGCCAGCAGCGTAGGGACAGGCGACTTTAACACTGAAGCTTTCTTT; cdr3_aa: CASSVGTGDFNTEAFF
d_call: .; v_call: TRBV6-1; j_call: TRBJ2-3; clone_size: .; cdr3_length: 14; cdr3_nt: TGTGCCAGCAGTGTAACTAGCAGCACAGATACGCAGTATTTT; cdr3_aa: CASSVTSSTDTQYF
d_call: .; v_call: TRBV9; j_call: TRBJ2-3; clone_size: .; cdr3_length: 14; cdr3_nt: TGTGCCAGCAGCCCGGGGGGCGGCACAGATACGCAGTATTTT; cdr3_aa: CASSPGGGTDTQYF
d_call: .; v_call: TRBV2; j_call: TRBJ1-3; clone_size: .; cdr3_length: 14; cdr3_nt: TGTGCCAGCAGTGAGGAGTTCTCTGGAAACACCATATATTTT; cdr3_aa: CASSEEFSGNTIYF
d_call: .; v_call: TRBV2; j_call: TRBJ2-7; clone_size: .; cdr3_length: 18; cdr3_nt: TGTGCCAGCAGTGAAATTGGAGCAAATCTCCCTCCGCCTCTCGAGCAGTACTTC; cdr3_aa: CASSEIGANLPPPLEQYF
d_call: .; v_call: TRBV9; j_call: TRBJ2-7; clone_size: .; cdr3_length: 14; cdr3_nt: TGTGCCAGCAGCGTAGCGGGGGGACACTACGAGCAGTACTTC; cdr3_aa: CASSVAGGHYEQYF
d_call: .; v_call: TRBV7-2; j_call: TRBJ2-7; clone_size: .; cdr3_length: 14; cdr3_nt: TGTGCCAGCAGCTTAGAAGGGACAACCTACGAGCAGTACTTC; cdr3_aa: CASSLEGTTYEQYF
d_call: .; v_call: TRBV5-4; j_call: TRBJ1-2; clone_size: .; cdr3_length: 12; cdr3_nt: TGTGCCAGCAGCTTGCCGGGTCGGGGCTACACCTTC; cdr3_aa: CASSLPGRGYTF
d_call: TRBD1; v_call: TRBV4-3; j_call: TRBJ2-7; clone_size: .; cdr3_length: 13; cdr3_nt: TGCGCCAGCAGCCAATCGACAGGGTACGAGCAGTACTTC; cdr3_aa: CASSQSTGYEQYF
d_call: .; v_call: TRBV12-5; j_call: TRBJ1-5; clone_size: .; cdr3_length: 17; cdr3_nt: TGTGCTAGTGGTTTGGTACCAGGGGTGGCGAGCAATCAGCCCCAGCATTTT; cdr3_aa: CASGLVPGVASNQPQHF
d_call: .; v_call: TRBV9; j_call: TRBJ2-7; clone_size: .; cdr3_length: 15; cdr3_nt: TGTGCCAGCAGCGAAAGCAGGGGAATGGACTACGAGCAGTACTTC; cdr3_aa: CASSESRGMDYEQYF
d_call: .; v_call: TRBV21-1; j_call: TRBJ1-5; clone_size: .; cdr3_length: 13; cdr3_nt: TGTGCCGTTCCGGGGACAGGGGGACAGCCCCAGCATTTT; cdr3_aa: CAVPGTGGQPQHF
d_call: TRBD2; v_call: TRBV7-9; j_call: TRBJ2-1; clone_size: .; cdr3_length: 18; cdr3_nt: TGTGCCAGCAGCTTAGGAGAATTCGCGGGGGGGAGGGAAAAAAAGCAGTTCTTC; cdr3_aa: CASSLGEFAGGREKKQFF
d_call: TRBD2; v_call: TRBV2; j_call: TRBJ2-3; clone_size: .; cdr3_length: 15; cdr3_nt: TGTGCCAGCGTTCAACTAGCGGGGGGAGGAGATACGCAGTATTTT; cdr3_aa: CASVQLAGGGDTQYF
d_call: TRBD1; v_call: TRBV5-4; j_call: TRBJ2-7; clone_size: once; cdr3_length: 16; cdr3_nt: TGTGCCAGCAGCCTACCCGGGACAGTGAGCTCCTACGAGCAGTACTTC; cdr3_aa: CASSLPGTVSSYEQYF
d_call: TRBD1; v_call: TRBV6-5; j_call: TRBJ2-7; clone_size: few; cdr3_length: 15; cdr3_nt: TGTGCCAGCAGTCGATACCGGGACAGAAGCTACGAGCAGTACTTC; cdr3_aa: CASSRYRDRSYEQYF
d_call: .; v_call: TRBV9; j_call: TRBJ1-4; clone_size: .; cdr3_length: 15; cdr3_nt: TGTGCCAGCAGCGTAGTTGGAGGGATCGGGGAAAAACTGTTTTTT; cdr3_aa: CASSVVGGIGEKLFF
d_call: TRBD2; v_call: TRBV4-1; j_call: TRBJ2-3; clone_size: .; cdr3_length: 17; cdr3_nt: TGCGCCAGCAGTCGCATAGCGGGGCCTTCCAACACAGATACGCAGTATTTT; cdr3_aa: CASSRIAGPSNTDTQYF
d_call: .; v_call: TRBV11-2; j_call: TRBJ2-3; clone_size: .; cdr3_length: 12; cdr3_nt: TGTGCCAGCAGCCCCTTCCCAGATACGCAGTATTTT; cdr3_aa: CASSPFPDTQYF
d_call: TRBD2; v_call: TRBV4-3; j_call: TRBJ2-4; clone_size: .; cdr3_length: 18; cdr3_nt: TGCGCCAGCAGCCAAGGGTTTAGCGGGAGGCAGCCCGGAAACATTCAGTACTTC; cdr3_aa: CASSQGFSGRQPGNIQYF
d_call: .; v_call: TRBV7-2; j_call: TRBJ1-2; clone_size: .; cdr3_length: 14; cdr3_nt: TGTGCCAGCAGCTTAGATCCGGGGAACTATGGCTACACCTTC; cdr3_aa: CASSLDPGNYGYTF
d_call: .; v_call: TRBV9; j_call: TRBJ2-7; clone_size: .; cdr3_length: 13; cdr3_nt: TGTGCCAGCAGCCCCTGGGGGAGGAACGAGCAGTACTTC; cdr3_aa: CASSPWGRNEQYF
d_call: TRBD2; v_call: TRBV6-5; j_call: TRBJ2-7; clone_size: .; cdr3_length: 14; cdr3_nt: TGTGCCAGCAGTTACTCTAGCGGGAGTAACGAGCAGTACTTC; cdr3_aa: CASSYSSGSNEQYF
d_call: TRBD1; v_call: TRBV29-1; j_call: TRBJ2-7; clone_size: .; cdr3_length: 12; cdr3_nt: TGCAGCGTTGCTCAGGGGGCCTACGAGCAGTACTTC; cdr3_aa: CSVAQGAYEQYF
d_call: .; v_call: TRBV4-1; j_call: TRBJ1-2; clone_size: .; cdr3_length: 15; cdr3_nt: TGCGCCAGCAGCCCCGCAGGGGCAGGAAACTATGGCTACACCTTC; cdr3_aa: CASSPAGAGNYGYTF
d_call: TRBD2; v_call: TRBV18; j_call: TRBJ2-7; clone_size: few; cdr3_length: 13; cdr3_nt: TGTGCCAGCTCTGCCGTGGGAGGGGATGAGCAGTACTTC; cdr3_aa: CASSAVGGDEQYF
d_call: TRBD2; v_call: TRBV4-2; j_call: TRBJ2-1; clone_size: .; cdr3_length: 20; cdr3_nt: TGTGCCAGCAGCCAAGAGGACCTAGCGGGGCTACTTAGCTCCTACAATGAGCAGTTCTTC; cdr3_aa: CASSQEDLAGLLSSYNEQFF
d_call: .; v_call: TRBV4-1; j_call: TRBJ2-5; clone_size: .; cdr3_length: 13; cdr3_nt: TGCGCCAGCAGCCGCTGGGGAGGAGAGACCCAGTACTTC; cdr3_aa: CASSRWGGETQYF
d_call: TRBD2; v_call: TRBV7-8; j_call: TRBJ2-6; clone_size: few; cdr3_length: 19; cdr3_nt: TGTGCCAGCAGCTTACGGACTAGCGGGAGGACGTCTGGGGCCAACGTCCTGACTTTC; cdr3_aa: CASSLRTSGRTSGANVLTF
d_call: TRBD2; v_call: TRBV27; j_call: TRBJ2-1; clone_size: .; cdr3_length: 16; cdr3_nt: TGTGCCAGCAGTTTGTTGGTAGCGGGGGGGCCTAATGAGCAGTTCTTC; cdr3_aa: CASSLLVAGGPNEQFF